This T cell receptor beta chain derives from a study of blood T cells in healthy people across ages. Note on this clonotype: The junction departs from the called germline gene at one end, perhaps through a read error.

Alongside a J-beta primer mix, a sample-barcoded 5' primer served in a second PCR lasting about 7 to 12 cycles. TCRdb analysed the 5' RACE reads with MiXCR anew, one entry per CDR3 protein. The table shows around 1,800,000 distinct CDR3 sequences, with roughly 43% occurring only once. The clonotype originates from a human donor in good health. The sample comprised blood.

DNA for the CDR3: TGTGCCTCCGGACAGGGCGGAACAGATACGCGGTATTTT. It specifies CASGQGGTDTRYF. The rearrangement uses TRBV28 and TRBJ2-3; TRBD1 matches at 8 bases. The CDR3 covers 13 residues. CDR1 MDHEN and CDR2 SYDVKM come from the germline V gene.